This entry lists 8 T cell receptor beta chains sequenced from one sample in a study of CD8 T cells in ankylosing spondylitis. TCRdb itself ran the 5' RACE reads through MiXCR, one entry per CDR3 protein. In the table there are 330,000 or so distinct CDR3 sequences, under 8.5% of which are singletons. These receptors have no identified antigens. Broader study findings: Several highly homologous variants made up a TCR beta motif, and this motif appeared characteristic of ankylosing spondylitis blood.

The sample was blood, either unsorted or a sorted T cell fraction (not recorded which). Every receptor here comes from a male donor with ankylosing spondylitis.

The rearrangement joins TRBV7-2 to TRBJ2-1; 10 nucleotides agree with TRBD1. The CDR3 runs to 16 residues. Germline V gives CDR1 SGHTA, CDR2 FQGNSA. V shed 5 bases, J shed 0 bases, and the junction held 4 bases outside the gene matches. The CDR3: CASSSRTGGSYNEQFF. In nucleotides, the CDR3 is TGTGCCAGCAGCAGCAGGACAGGGGGCTCCTACAATGAGCAGTTCTTC.

The chain is built from TRBV5-1 and TRBJ2-2; D unclear. Between the trimmed V and J ends, which lost 1 base and 5 bases, there was a span of 9 bases. The CDR3 runs 14 residues. Germline V lookup: CDR1 SGHRS, CDR2 YFSETQ. The CDR3 protein is CASSLPSPTGELFF. CDR3 DNA: TGCGCCAGCAGCTTGCCTAGTCCAACCGGGGAGCTGTTTTTT. The full variable domain, rest sourced from reference TRBV5-1 and TRBJ2-2, is KAGVTQTPRYLIKTRGQQVTLSCSPISGHRSVSWYQQTPGQGLQFLFEYFSETQRNKGNFPGRFSGRQFSNSRSEMNVSTLELGDSALYLCASSLPSPTGELFFGEGSRLTVL.

The table lists this clonotype with many counts. The chain is built from TRBV18 and TRBJ2-1; the D is unclear. V gave up 3 bases and J gave up 0 bases, with 12 bases separating them. Germline V gene lookup returns CDR1 KGHSH and CDR2 LQKENI. CDR3 length: 16 residues. CDR3 protein: CASSPIIPSSYNEQFF. The CDR3 DNA reads as TGTGCCAGCTCACCTATTATCCCCAGCTCCTACAATGAGCAGTTCTTC.

V usage is TRBV6-1 and J usage is TRBJ2-5, with D perhaps matching TRBD2 (6 bases). Trimming took 5 bases from V and 3 from J, leaving 19 bases between them. The length of the CDR3 is 16 residues. CDR1 is MNHNS, CDR2 SASEGT, per germline. As DNA, the CDR3 is TGTGCCAGCAGTCGAAACCTCGGGACTCCAGAAGAGACCCAGTACTTC. Translation gives CASSRNLGTPEETQYF.

This clonotype was observed at least ten times. The genes are TRBV14 and TRBJ2-1; 7 bases line up with TRBD2. The CDR3 extends over 18 amino acids. The germline CDR1 and CDR2 sequences are SGHDN and FVKESK. V gave up 1 base and J gave up 5 bases; unmatched junction bases: 14. CDR3 bases: TGTGCCAGCAGCCAAGTCGTCAGGGCTAGCGGAGTTAACAATGAGCAGTTCTTC. As protein: CASSQVVRASGVNNEQFF.

This clonotype was seen many times. J is TRBJ1-1 and V is TRBV5-1; no clear D. Germline loops: CDR1 SGHRS, CDR2 YFSETQ. Between the trimmed V and J ends, which lost 6 bases and 1 base, there was a span of 13 bases. The CDR3 has 14 amino acids. CDR3 in amino acids: CASTAYGENTEAFF. In DNA, the CDR3 is TGCGCCAGCACCGCGTACGGGGAGAACACTGAAGCTTTCTTT.

This chain links TRBV5-1 with TRBJ2-4; 12 bases map to TRBD2. The trim removed 4 bases at V and 0 bases at J, leaving 11 bases unmatched. The length of the CDR3 is 19 residues. The germline V gene has CDR1 SGHRS and CDR2 YFSETQ. The CDR3 reads CASSPLTSGSPVAKNIQYF. The CDR3, as DNA: TGCGCCAGCAGCCCGCTGACTAGCGGGAGCCCCGTAGCCAAAAACATTCAGTACTTC.

This clonotype was counted between two and nine times. The rearrangement joins TRBV12-3 or TRBV12-4 to TRBJ2-3; 9 positions match TRBD2. Trimming removed 5 bases from V and 4 bases from J; junction bases left unmatched: 10. The length of the CDR3 is 16 residues. CDR3 loop: CASSLSAGGSPDTQYF. Written as DNA, the CDR3 is TGTGCCAGCAGTCTCTCAGCGGGAGGTTCTCCAGATACGCAGTATTTT.